The clone carrying this T cell receptor (beta chain) appeared a few times. The source of the sample is a study of T-cell reconstitution after alpha-beta-depleted transplantation in children. Construction of the TCRbeta library involved unique molecular identifiers. TCRdb analysed the PCR reads with MiXCR anew, one entry per CDR3 protein. The table shows some 260,000 distinct CDR3 sequences, with 24% occurring only once. This specimen consisted of PBMCs, mostly from graft donor cells, obtained 360 days after TCRalphabeta/CD19-depleted stem cell transplant. This receptor was taken from a female patient aged 2-10 years who had a stem cell transplant for congenital amegakaryocytic thrombocytopenia, so the T cells may come from the graft donor.

Written as DNA, the CDR3 is TGTGCCAGCAGCCCGACTAGCGAAAGCTCCTACAATGAGCAGTTCTTC. Amino acid sequence: CASSPTSESSYNEQFF. The chain combines TRBV5-6 with TRBJ2-1, with TRBD2 identical over 8 bases. J gave up 0 bases and V 4 bases, and 6 bases lay outside the gene matches. Germline CDR1 and CDR2: SGHDT and YYEEEE. The CDR3 is 16 amino acids. The full variable domain, its missing parts supplied by reference TRBV5-6 and TRBJ2-1, is DAGVTQSPTHLIKTRGQQVTLRCSPKSGHDTVSWYQQALGQGPQFIFQYYEEEERQRGNFPDRFSGHQFPNYSSELNVNALLLGDSALYLCASSPTSESSYNEQFFGPGTRLTVL.